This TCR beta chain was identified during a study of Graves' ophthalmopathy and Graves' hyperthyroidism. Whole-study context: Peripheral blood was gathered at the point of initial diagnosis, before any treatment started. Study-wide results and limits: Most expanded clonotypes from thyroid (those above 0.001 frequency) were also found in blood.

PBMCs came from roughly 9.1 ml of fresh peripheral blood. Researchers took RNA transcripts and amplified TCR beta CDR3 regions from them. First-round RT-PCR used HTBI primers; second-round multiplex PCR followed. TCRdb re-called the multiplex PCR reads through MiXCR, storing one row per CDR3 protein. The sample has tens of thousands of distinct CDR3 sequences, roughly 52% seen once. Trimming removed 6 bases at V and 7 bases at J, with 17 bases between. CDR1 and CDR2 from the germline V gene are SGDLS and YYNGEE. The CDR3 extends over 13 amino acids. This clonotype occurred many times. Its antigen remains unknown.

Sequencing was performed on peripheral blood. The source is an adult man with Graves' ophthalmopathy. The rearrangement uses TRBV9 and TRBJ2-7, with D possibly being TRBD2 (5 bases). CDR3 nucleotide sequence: TGTGCCAGCACGAGGGATACCTTGGGGGAGCAGTACTTC. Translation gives CASTRDTLGEQYF. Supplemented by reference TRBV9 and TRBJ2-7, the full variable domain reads DSGVTQTPKHLITATGQRVTLRCSPRSGDLSVYWYQQSLDQGLQFLIQYYNGEERAKGNILERFSAQQFPDLHSELNLSSLELGDSALYFCASTRDTLGEQYFGPGTRLTVT.